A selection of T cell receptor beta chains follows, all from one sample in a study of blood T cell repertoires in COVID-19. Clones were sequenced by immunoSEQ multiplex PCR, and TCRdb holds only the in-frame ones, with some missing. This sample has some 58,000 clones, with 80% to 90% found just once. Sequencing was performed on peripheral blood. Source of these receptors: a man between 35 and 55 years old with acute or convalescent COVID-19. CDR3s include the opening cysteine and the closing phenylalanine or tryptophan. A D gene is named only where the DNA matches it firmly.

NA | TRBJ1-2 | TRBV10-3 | CATLGRPGHHGYTF | TGTGCCACCCTTGGGCGCCCGGGACACCATGGCTACACCTTC
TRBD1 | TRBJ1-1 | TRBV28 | CASSPQGAGGLTEAFF | TGTGCCAGCAGCCCGCAGGGGGCAGGGGGACTCACTGAAGCTTTCTTT
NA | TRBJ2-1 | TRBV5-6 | CASSSEWNEQFF | TGTGCCAGCAGCTCGGAGTGGAATGAGCAGTTCTTC
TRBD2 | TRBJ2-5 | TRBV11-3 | CASSSPGEGGFGETQYF | TGTGCCAGCAGTTCCCCCGGGGAGGGTGGCTTCGGGGAGACCCAGTACTTC
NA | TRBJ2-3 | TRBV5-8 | CASSLGGIADTQYF | TGTGCCAGCAGCTTGGGCGGGATCGCAGATACGCAGTATTTT
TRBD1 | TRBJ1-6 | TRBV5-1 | CASSMGGQAINSPLHF | TGCGCCAGCAGCATGGGGGGACAGGCAATTAATTCACCCCTCCACTTT
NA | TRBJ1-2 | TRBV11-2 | CASSNLDNGYTF | TGTGCCAGCAGCAACCTGGACAATGGCTACACCTTC
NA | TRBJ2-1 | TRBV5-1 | CASRLTPGDEFF | TGCGCCAGCAGACTCACCCCGGGGGACGAGTTCTTC
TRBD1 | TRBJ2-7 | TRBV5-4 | CASSLVEGAEYEQYF | TGTGCCAGCAGCTTGGTAGAGGGGGCGGAGTACGAGCAGTACTTC
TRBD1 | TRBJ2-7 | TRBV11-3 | CASSLSGQGGYEQYF | TGTGCCAGCAGCTTATCGGGACAGGGTGGCTACGAGCAGTACTTC
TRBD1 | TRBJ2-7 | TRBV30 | CAWSPTTGGLYEQYF | TGTGCCTGGAGCCCCACAACAGGGGGCTTGTACGAGCAGTACTTC
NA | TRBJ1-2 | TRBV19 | CASSIVASTHDGYTF | TGTGCCAGTAGTATTGTAGCGTCCACACACGATGGCTACACCTTC
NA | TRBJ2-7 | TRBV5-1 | CASSLRSRRYEQYF | TGCGCCAGCAGCCTCCGCTCCAGGCGCTACGAGCAGTACTTC
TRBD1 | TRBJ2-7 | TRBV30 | CAWSPDRGVSYEQYF | TGTGCCTGGAGTCCGGACAGGGGAGTCTCCTACGAGCAGTACTTC
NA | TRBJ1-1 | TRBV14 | CASSQSQATEAFF | TGTGCCAGCAGCCAAAGTCAGGCGACTGAAGCTTTCTTT